This T cell receptor (beta chain) came from a study of blood T cell repertoires in COVID-19. TCRdb keeps only in-frame clones here, not all; method: immunoSEQ multiplex PCR. The table has roughly 310,000 clones, 70% to 90% seen once. The CDR3 has 14 residues. Germline CDR1 LGHDT, CDR2 YNNKEL (reference sequence). Trimming removed 7 bases at V and 3 bases at J, with 15 bases between. This rearrangement joins TRBV3-1 (or the pseudogene TRBV3-2) to TRBJ1-1; the D gene is possibly TRBD1 (6 bases). Sequencing used peripheral blood. This clonotype was obtained from a woman aged 45-65 years with active or convalescent COVID-19. The CDR3 DNA follows: TGTGCCAGCAACCCAAGTGGGGGCTACACTGAAGCTTTCTTT. It is translated as CASNPSGGYTEAFF.